The clone carrying this TCR beta chain was seen a few times. Its specificity is not known. Generation of TCR cDNA used 5'RACE template switching (which added a universal primer site and UMIs). TCRdb re-called the 5' RACE reads with MiXCR, one entry per CDR3 protein. The table shows a few hundred thousand distinct CDR3 sequences, with roughly 19% occurring only once. The data originate from a study of T cells after yellow fever vaccination. The study's findings and limits: In FACS-sorted repertoires, abundant clonotypes from the bulk population could appear as contaminants. Although the secondary response was weaker, it peaked faster, at day 5 versus 15.

V dropped 3 bases and J dropped 4 bases, with 15 bases sitting between them. CDR1 and CDR2 (germline): SGHTA, FQGNSA. The CDR3 spans 15 residues. Sequencing was performed on PBMCs, taken 15 days after the yellow fever booster vaccination. V gene TRBV7-2 combines with J gene TRBJ1-1; a possible D gene is TRBD1 (5 bases). This TCR was sampled from a man aged 25-45 years who received the YFV17D yellow fever vaccine. The CDR3: CASSFILRGGTEAFF. CDR3 DNA: TGTGCCAGCAGCTTTATTCTCCGGGGCGGCACTGAAGCTTTCTTT.